This T cell receptor (beta chain) is drawn from a study of blood T cell repertoires in COVID-19. On the study more broadly: The United States, Italy and Spain were the sources of the acute and convalescent COVID-19 samples.

The CDR3 extends over 13 amino acids. Germline values: CDR1 GTSNPN, CDR2 SVGIG (reference sequence). V was pared by 2 bases and J by 5 bases, with 12 bases between. Authors' methods: Amplified reference gene primers provided the basis for estimating nucleated cell counts. The repertoire was sequenced with immunoSEQ multiplex PCR; TCRdb's copy has only in-frame clones and lacks some. The DNA was the basis for D and trimming; V, J and clone size are from that table. The table lists 150,000 to 200,000 clones, 80% to 90% of them singletons. Sequencing was performed on peripheral blood. The receptor comes from a man aged 55-75 years with acute or convalescent COVID-19. The chain joins TRBV30 to TRBJ1-1, with D possibly TRBD1 on 6 matching bases. CDR3 bases: TGTGCCTGGAGTTACAGGGCAGGTACTGAAGCTTTCTTT. It specifies CAWSYRAGTEAFF.